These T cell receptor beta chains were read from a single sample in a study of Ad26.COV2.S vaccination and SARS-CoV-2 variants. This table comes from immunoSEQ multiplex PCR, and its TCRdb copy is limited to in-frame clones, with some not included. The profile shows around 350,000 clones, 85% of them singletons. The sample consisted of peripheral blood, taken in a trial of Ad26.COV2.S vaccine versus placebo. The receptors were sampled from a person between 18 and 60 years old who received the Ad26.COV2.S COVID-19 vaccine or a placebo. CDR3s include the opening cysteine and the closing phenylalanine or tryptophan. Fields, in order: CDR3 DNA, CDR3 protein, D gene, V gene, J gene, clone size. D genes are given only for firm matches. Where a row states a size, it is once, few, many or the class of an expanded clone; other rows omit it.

DNA: TGTGCCAGCAGTTTAAGAGAGGACGCCCAGTACTTC
CDR3: CASSLREDAQYF
D: .
V: TRBV12-3/TRBV12-4
J: TRBJ2-5
size: .

DNA: TGTGCCAGCAGCCGAATAGACAGGGGGCATGGCTACACCTTC
CDR3: CASSRIDRGHGYTF
D: TRBD1
V: TRBV14
J: TRBJ1-2
size: .

DNA: TGTGCCAGCAGCTCGGGACATAGTGGGACCCAGTACTTC
CDR3: CASSSGHSGTQYF
D: .
V: TRBV7-2
J: TRBJ2-5
size: medium-sized

DNA: TGTGCCAGCACGGTTAGATCCGGGGAGCTGTTTTTT
CDR3: CASTVRSGELFF
D: .
V: TRBV2
J: TRBJ2-2
size: .

DNA: TGTGCCAGCAGCTTAATCCGACAGGGGGAATACGAGCAGTACTTC
CDR3: CASSLIRQGEYEQYF
D: TRBD1
V: TRBV7-9
J: TRBJ2-7
size: .

DNA: TGTGCCAGCAGCTTAGCAGTCCCCTCCTACGAGCAGTACTTC
CDR3: CASSLAVPSYEQYF
D: .
V: TRBV7-9
J: TRBJ2-7
size: few

DNA: TGTGCCAGCAGCTTAGTTTTTGATTCAGATACGCAGTATTTT
CDR3: CASSLVFDSDTQYF
D: .
V: TRBV7-9
J: TRBJ2-3
size: .

DNA: TGTGCCAGCAAGCCGGGGACAGGCCAGGGGTGGGAAGCTTTCTTT
CDR3: CASKPGTGQGWEAFF
D: TRBD1
V: TRBV6-5
J: TRBJ1-1
size: .

DNA: TGTGCCAGCAGTTTCTACAGGGCGACAACCTACGAGCAGTACTTC
CDR3: CASSFYRATTYEQYF
D: .
V: TRBV28
J: TRBJ2-7
size: .

DNA: TGCGCCAGCAGCTTGGTTACCTTGGCCGGGGAGCTGTTTTTT
CDR3: CASSLVTLAGELFF
D: .
V: TRBV5-1
J: TRBJ2-2
size: .

DNA: TGTGCCAGCTCACCACCGTCGGGTCCTCAGTCTACCGGGGAGCTGTTTTTT
CDR3: CASSPPSGPQSTGELFF
D: .
V: TRBV18
J: TRBJ2-2
size: .

DNA: TGTGCCAGCAGCCCCGATTGGCTCGGTGGGGTCGAGCAGTACTTC
CDR3: CASSPDWLGGVEQYF
D: .
V: TRBV7-9
J: TRBJ2-7
size: .

DNA: TGTGCCAGCAGTGATTACGGAGGGAGTCTTGCCCCCCTCCACTTT
CDR3: CASSDYGGSLAPLHF
D: .
V: TRBV2
J: TRBJ1-6
size: .

DNA: TGTGCCAGCAGCCGCCGGTCGGGGGGGAACTATGGCTACACCTTC
CDR3: CASSRRSGGNYGYTF
D: .
V: TRBV6-5
J: TRBJ1-2
size: .

DNA: TGTGCCAGCAGAGGCGGGGAGGAGACCCAGTACTTC
CDR3: CASRGGEETQYF
D: .
V: TRBV28
J: TRBJ2-5
size: .

DNA: TGCGCCAGCAGCCTGGACGGGACAATCGCTTTGGGTTCACCCCTCCACTTT
CDR3: CASSLDGTIALGSPLHF
D: .
V: TRBV5-1
J: TRBJ1-6
size: once

DNA: TGTGCCAGCAGCTCTACTAGCGGGATACGGAATGAGCAGTTCTTC
CDR3: CASSSTSGIRNEQFF
D: TRBD2
V: TRBV13
J: TRBJ2-1
size: few

DNA: TGCAGTGCTAGTGGAGATAGCAATCAGCCCCAGCATTTT
CDR3: CSASGDSNQPQHF
D: .
V: TRBV20-1
J: TRBJ1-5
size: .

DNA: TGCGCCAGCAGCCCCGAGTTGGGTCCAAGTCATGAAGAGACCCAGTACTTC
CDR3: CASSPELGPSHEETQYF
D: .
V: TRBV5-1
J: TRBJ2-5
size: .

DNA: TGTGCCAGCAGTACTACTAGAGGCTACGAGCAGTACTTC
CDR3: CASSTTRGYEQYF
D: .
V: TRBV6-5
J: TRBJ2-7
size: .

DNA: TGCGCCAGCAGCTTAGAGGGCTCCTTAGCCAAAAACATTCAGTACTTC
CDR3: CASSLEGSLAKNIQYF
D: .
V: TRBV5-1
J: TRBJ2-4
size: .

DNA: TGTGCCAGCAGCCCAGGGGGCAATGAGCAGTTCTTC
CDR3: CASSPGGNEQFF
D: TRBD1
V: TRBV7-9
J: TRBJ2-1
size: .

DNA: TGTGCCAGCAGCTTGCGGTGGGGGCCTGAAGCTTTCTTT
CDR3: CASSLRWGPEAFF
D: .
V: TRBV5-5
J: TRBJ1-1
size: .

DNA: TGTGCCAGCAGCTACGCTGGACGGGAAAAACTGTTTTTT
CDR3: CASSYAGREKLFF
D: .
V: TRBV2
J: TRBJ1-4
size: .

DNA: TGTGCCAGCAGCTTGGAACAGAGGAACACTGAAGCTTTCTTT
CDR3: CASSLEQRNTEAFF
D: .
V: TRBV5-6
J: TRBJ1-1
size: .

DNA: TGCGCCAGCAGCCAAGACCCGGATGAGCAGTTCTTC
CDR3: CASSQDPDEQFF
D: .
V: TRBV4-1
J: TRBJ2-1
size: .

DNA: TGTGCCAGCAGTACCGGGACAGGAGTCCTCGGAAGGAACACTGAAGCTTTCTTT
CDR3: CASSTGTGVLGRNTEAFF
D: TRBD1
V: TRBV6-2/TRBV6-3
J: TRBJ1-1
size: .

DNA: TGTGCCAGCAGTTACTCCGACCCCGGCGAGCAGTACTTC
CDR3: CASSYSDPGEQYF
D: .
V: TRBV6-2/TRBV6-3
J: TRBJ2-7
size: .

DNA: TGTGCCAGCAGCTTGGCTCCGCGGCGGGAGAATGAGCAGTTCTTC
CDR3: CASSLAPRRENEQFF
D: TRBD2
V: TRBV5-6
J: TRBJ2-1
size: .

DNA: TGCAGCGTTGTAATGGTGGCGGGAGCCGGAGATACGCAGTATTTT
CDR3: CSVVMVAGAGDTQYF
D: TRBD2
V: TRBV29-1
J: TRBJ2-3
size: once

DNA: TGTGCCAGCCAGGAGAGTAATAGCAATCAGCCCCAGCATTTT
CDR3: CASQESNSNQPQHF
D: .
V: TRBV6-6
J: TRBJ1-5
size: .

DNA: TGTGCCAGCAGTTCGCCCCGATTACGCGAGCAGTACTTC
CDR3: CASSSPRLREQYF
D: .
V: TRBV28
J: TRBJ2-7
size: .

DNA: TGTGCCATCTGGCCCGGTGGCATAACTAGCACAGATACGCAGTATTTT
CDR3: CAIWPGGITSTDTQYF
D: .
V: TRBV10-3
J: TRBJ2-3
size: .

DNA: TGCGCCAGCAGCTTGGGGGGCGATAGCAATCAGCCCCAGCATTTT
CDR3: CASSLGGDSNQPQHF
D: .
V: TRBV5-1
J: TRBJ1-5
size: .

DNA: TGTGCCAGCACCCCGCAGGGGCGTGGCTACAATGAGCAGTTCTTC
CDR3: CASTPQGRGYNEQFF
D: .
V: TRBV7-2
J: TRBJ2-1
size: .

DNA: TGCGCCAGCAGGTCGGCAGATGAAGCTTTCTTT
CDR3: CASRSADEAFF
D: .
V: TRBV5-1
J: TRBJ1-1
size: .

DNA: TGTGCCAGCAGCCAACTAGCGGGGGGACTCAATGAGCAGTTCTTC
CDR3: CASSQLAGGLNEQFF
D: TRBD2
V: TRBV7-8
J: TRBJ2-1
size: .

DNA: TGTGCCACCAGCAGAACAGGGGGTTATCAGCCCCAGCATTTT
CDR3: CATSRTGGYQPQHF
D: TRBD1
V: TRBV15
J: TRBJ1-5
size: once

DNA: TGTGCCAGCAGCTTGGTTGGGGCCGGGGAGCTGTTTTTT
CDR3: CASSLVGAGELFF
D: .
V: TRBV5-5
J: TRBJ2-2
size: once

DNA: TGTGCCAGCAGCTTCTTAGCGTTTAGGACAGATACGCAGTATTTT
CDR3: CASSFLAFRTDTQYF
D: .
V: TRBV7-9
J: TRBJ2-3
size: .

DNA: TGCGCCAGCAGCCAAGAATGGAGCTCTGGGGCCAACGTCCTGACTTTC
CDR3: CASSQEWSSGANVLTF
D: .
V: TRBV4-3
J: TRBJ2-6
size: .

DNA: TGTGCCAGCAGTGCTAAGGGAGGTGGTGGCTACACCTTC
CDR3: CASSAKGGGGYTF
D: .
V: TRBV25-1
J: TRBJ1-2
size: .

DNA: TGTGCCAGCAGTGAAGCGCCAGGGACAGGGGGCGATGGCTACACCTTC
CDR3: CASSEAPGTGGDGYTF
D: TRBD1
V: TRBV2
J: TRBJ1-2
size: few

DNA: TGTGCCAGCAGCGCCGGGACAGGGGGCTACGAGCAGTACTTC
CDR3: CASSAGTGGYEQYF
D: TRBD1
V: TRBV7-8
J: TRBJ2-7
size: .

DNA: TGTGCCAGCAGCCCCGGGACAGGGGGCGATGAAAAACTGTTTTTT
CDR3: CASSPGTGGDEKLFF
D: TRBD1
V: TRBV6-5
J: TRBJ1-4
size: .

DNA: TGTGCCAGCAGCTTAGAGGTTGGGGGGTTCACAGATACGCAGTATTTT
CDR3: CASSLEVGGFTDTQYF
D: .
V: TRBV7-9
J: TRBJ2-3
size: .

DNA: TGTGCCAGCAGCTTAGACTCTCAGCCCCAGCATTTT
CDR3: CASSLDSQPQHF
D: .
V: TRBV7-2
J: TRBJ1-5
size: .

DNA: TGTGCCAACAGCTTGGTGGGGACAGGGACTAATGAAAAACTGTTTTTT
CDR3: CANSLVGTGTNEKLFF
D: TRBD1
V: TRBV5-4
J: TRBJ1-4
size: .

DNA: TGTGCCAGCAGTCCACGGGACAGGGGGAATCAGCCCCAGCATTTT
CDR3: CASSPRDRGNQPQHF
D: TRBD1
V: TRBV6-5
J: TRBJ1-5
size: .

DNA: TGCGCCAGCAGCCTGGGACAGGTGAACACTGAAGCTTTCTTT
CDR3: CASSLGQVNTEAFF
D: TRBD1
V: TRBV5-1
J: TRBJ1-1
size: .